These T cell receptor beta chains were read from a single sample in a study of shared clonotypes between healthy human individuals. Method: immunoSEQ multiplex PCR; TCRdb's copy keeps in-frame clones and lacks some. The sample has roughly 600,000 clones, 95% to 98% seen once; the top ten hold 0.3%. The sequencing sample was made of naive CD8+ T cells sorted from blood. These TCRs come from a man aged 25 to 45 in good health. Each CDR3 is given with its conserved first and last residue. Fields, in order: CDR3 protein, V gene, CDR3 length, J gene, clone size. The listing skips clone size in some rows; elsewhere it reads once, few, many or a size class.

CDR3aa: CATNNPGVAGGLDTQYF; v_gene: TRBV15; len: 17; j_gene: TRBJ2-3; abundance: once
CDR3aa: CASCRDSNQPQHF; v_gene: TRBV28; len: 13; j_gene: TRBJ1-5; abundance: -
CDR3aa: CASRGLAGAGDEQFF; v_gene: TRBV6-5; len: 15; j_gene: TRBJ2-1; abundance: -
CDR3aa: CASSLAITGGYTF; v_gene: TRBV28; len: 13; j_gene: TRBJ1-2; abundance: -
CDR3aa: CASSGPGRVYSYEQYF; v_gene: TRBV2; len: 16; j_gene: TRBJ2-7; abundance: -
CDR3aa: CASSSGQGDGELFF; v_gene: TRBV11-3; len: 14; j_gene: TRBJ2-2; abundance: -
CDR3aa: CSVEELGGQQQYF; v_gene: TRBV29-1; len: 13; j_gene: TRBJ2-7; abundance: -
CDR3aa: CASSLDRGIEIYEQYF; v_gene: TRBV7-9; len: 16; j_gene: TRBJ2-7; abundance: -
CDR3aa: CASSPGTGRTEAFF; v_gene: TRBV6-5; len: 14; j_gene: TRBJ1-1; abundance: -
CDR3aa: CASSYSFHWTNEKLFF; v_gene: TRBV6-5; len: 16; j_gene: TRBJ1-4; abundance: -
CDR3aa: CAISEPGGGQGITYEQYF; v_gene: TRBV10-3; len: 18; j_gene: TRBJ2-7; abundance: -
CDR3aa: CASSSGHQDTQYF; v_gene: TRBV7-2; len: 13; j_gene: TRBJ2-3; abundance: -
CDR3aa: CASSTTGLAYEQFF; v_gene: TRBV27; len: 14; j_gene: TRBJ2-1; abundance: -
CDR3aa: CAISESTRGTGSPRNYGYTF; v_gene: TRBV10-3; len: 20; j_gene: TRBJ1-2; abundance: -